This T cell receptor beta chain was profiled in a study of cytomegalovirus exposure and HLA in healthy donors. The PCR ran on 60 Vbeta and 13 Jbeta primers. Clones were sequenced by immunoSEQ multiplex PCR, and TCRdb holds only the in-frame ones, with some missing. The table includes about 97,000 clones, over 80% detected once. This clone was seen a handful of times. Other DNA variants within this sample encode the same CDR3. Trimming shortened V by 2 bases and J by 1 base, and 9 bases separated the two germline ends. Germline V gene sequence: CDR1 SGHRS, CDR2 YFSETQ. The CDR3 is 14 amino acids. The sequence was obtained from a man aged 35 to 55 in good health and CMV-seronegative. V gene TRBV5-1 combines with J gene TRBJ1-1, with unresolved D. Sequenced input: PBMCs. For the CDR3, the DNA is TGCGCCAGCAGCTTAGCCACAGAGAACACTGAAGCTTTCTTT. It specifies CASSLATENTEAFF.